This is a list of T cell receptor beta chains from one sample in a study of blood T cell repertoires in COVID-19. This table comes from immunoSEQ multiplex PCR, and its TCRdb copy is limited to in-frame clones, with some not included. The top ten hold roughly 13% of the sample, which has around 440,000 clones, approximately 88% seen once. Material: peripheral blood. Receptors originate from a woman aged 45-65 years with COVID-19, enrolled during active disease. Both conserved end residues are part of each CDR3. D genes are given only for firm matches. The size of a clone is reported for some rows only, either as once, few or many, or as a class for expanded clones.

CDR3: CATSDSWASSYNEQFF; DNA: TGTGCCACCAGTGATTCGTGGGCGAGCTCCTACAATGAGCAGTTCTTC; V: TRBV24-1; J: TRBJ2-1; D: NA; size: NA
CDR3: CASSSDSLNEKLFF; DNA: TGTGCCAGCAGCTCGGACAGTTTAAATGAAAAACTGTTTTTT; V: TRBV5-4; J: TRBJ1-4; D: NA; size: once
CDR3: CASSLDGGAEQFF; DNA: TGTGCCAGCAGCTTAGATGGGGGGGCTGAGCAGTTCTTC; V: TRBV11-3; J: TRBJ2-1; D: NA; size: NA
CDR3: CASSVRPGGGELFF; DNA: TGTGCCAGCAGCGTCCGACCCGGCGGCGGGGAGCTGTTTTTT; V: TRBV9; J: TRBJ2-2; D: NA; size: few
CDR3: CASSQDTRAGYGYTF; DNA: TGTGCCAGCAGCCAAGATACCAGGGCTGGCTATGGCTACACCTTC; V: TRBV3-1/TRBV3-2; J: TRBJ1-2; D: NA; size: NA
CDR3: CASSIVGRNNEQFF; DNA: TGTGCCAGTAGTATAGTGGGGCGGAACAATGAGCAGTTCTTC; V: TRBV19; J: TRBJ2-1; D: NA; size: NA
CDR3: CASSSGSNTEAFF; DNA: TGTGCCAGCAGTTCGGGGAGCAACACTGAAGCTTTCTTT; V: TRBV6-4; J: TRBJ1-1; D: NA; size: NA
CDR3: CSASERNTEAFF; DNA: TGCAGTGCTAGTGAGAGGAACACTGAAGCTTTCTTT; V: TRBV20-1; J: TRBJ1-1; D: NA; size: few
CDR3: CASRRRGFGVDTQYF; DNA: TGTGCCAGCAGACGTAGGGGCTTCGGTGTGGATACGCAGTATTTT; V: TRBV6-5; J: TRBJ2-3; D: NA; size: once
CDR3: CALGQLNTEAFF; DNA: TGTGCCTTGGGGCAGTTGAACACTGAAGCTTTCTTT; V: TRBV30; J: TRBJ1-1; D: NA; size: NA
CDR3: CASTITGTGERGMNTEAFF; DNA: TGCGCCAGCACCATCACCGGGACAGGTGAGAGGGGGATGAACACTGAAGCTTTCTTT; V: TRBV4-1; J: TRBJ1-1; D: TRBD1; size: NA
CDR3: CASSHRTGGILNEQFF; DNA: TGTGCCAGTAGTCATCGGACAGGGGGTATCCTCAATGAGCAGTTCTTC; V: TRBV19; J: TRBJ2-1; D: TRBD1; size: NA
CDR3: CASSLPRGGSAEAFF; DNA: TGTGCCAGCAGCCTACCCCGGGGGGGTAGTGCTGAAGCTTTCTTT; V: TRBV11-1; J: TRBJ1-1; D: NA; size: NA
CDR3: CASSPRDFQAFF; DNA: TGTGCCAGCAGCCCTCGGGACTTCCAAGCTTTCTTT; V: TRBV12-3/TRBV12-4; J: TRBJ1-1; D: NA; size: NA
CDR3: CASSRNQGSNEKLFF; DNA: TGTGCCAGCAGCCGAAATCAGGGGTCTAATGAAAAACTGTTTTTT; V: TRBV7-9; J: TRBJ1-4; D: NA; size: NA
CDR3: CASSLGLESSVSGANVLTF; DNA: TGTGCCAGCAGCTTAGGTTTAGAGTCTTCGGTCTCTGGGGCCAACGTCCTGACTTTC; V: TRBV13; J: TRBJ2-6; D: NA; size: NA
CDR3: CASSAPGLGYGYTF; DNA: TGTGCCAGCAGCGCACCGGGGTTAGGCTATGGCTACACCTTC; V: TRBV9; J: TRBJ1-2; D: NA; size: once
CDR3: CASSLAGGQGSTEAFF; DNA: TGTGCCAGCAGCTTGGCGGGGGGACAGGGGTCCACTGAAGCTTTCTTT; V: TRBV5-7; J: TRBJ1-1; D: TRBD1; size: once
CDR3: CASSLPGQGTSYNSPLHF; DNA: TGTGCCAGCAGCCTTCCGGGACAGGGTACCTCCTATAATTCACCCCTCCACTTT; V: TRBV5-4; J: TRBJ1-6; D: TRBD1; size: few
CDR3: CASSLGQSGQPQHF; DNA: TGTGCCAGCAGCCTTGGACAGTCCGGACAGCCCCAGCATTTT; V: TRBV6-5; J: TRBJ1-5; D: NA; size: NA
CDR3: CASRGTTSYNEQFF; DNA: TGTGCCAGCAGAGGGACTACCTCCTACAATGAGCAGTTCTTC; V: TRBV27; J: TRBJ2-1; D: TRBD2; size: NA
CDR3: CALSLNEKLFF; DNA: TGTGCCCTCTCCCTTAATGAAAAACTGTTTTTT; V: TRBV30; J: TRBJ1-4; D: NA; size: NA
CDR3: CASHGGQMNTGELFF; DNA: TGTGCCAGCCACGGTGGACAGATGAACACCGGGGAGCTGTTTTTT; V: TRBV4-2; J: TRBJ2-2; D: NA; size: NA
CDR3: CASSQGGRDYGYTF; DNA: TGTGCCAGCAGTCAGGGGGGACGGGACTATGGCTACACCTTC; V: TRBV9; J: TRBJ1-2; D: TRBD1; size: NA
CDR3: CASSLVTRAEAFF; DNA: TGTGCCAGCAGTTTGGTGACGAGGGCTGAAGCTTTCTTT; V: TRBV12-3/TRBV12-4; J: TRBJ1-1; D: NA; size: NA